This T cell receptor beta chain stems from a study of glioma-infiltrating T cells. Comment on this clonotype: Its antigen is undetermined. A much larger clone differs from this one at a single base, so this may be a read error. No conserved phenylalanine or tryptophan ends this CDR3, so it is likely a read error.

TCR alpha and beta CDR3 regions were amplified from RNA using iRepertoire nested multiplex PCR. One-step reverse transcription and amplification started from about 100-400 ng of tissue mRNA or PBMC total RNA. TCRdb reprocessed the multiplex PCR reads with MiXCR, giving one entry per CDR3 protein. The table includes approximately 110,000 distinct CDR3 sequences, approximately 25% detected once. Findings and caveats of the study: Tissue-blood divergence was below expectation in non-neoplastic patients, above in gliomas. CDR3 overlap between tissue and blood was very small.

The germline V gene has CDR1 LNHDA and CDR2 SQIVND (reference sequence). Between the trimmed V and J ends, which lost 3 bases and 4 bases, there was a span of 18 bases. The length of the CDR3 is 16 residues. Sequencing was carried out using glioma tissue, nonneoplastic brain tissue, or PBMCs (not recorded which). The clonotype comes from a human donor with low-grade glioma or glioblastoma, undergoing nonglioma brain surgery, or in good health (not recorded which). This chain connects TRBV19 to TRBJ1-2, with unresolved D. The DNA for the CDR3 is TGTGCCAGTAGTATCCGGTACGGGAGCATTCCCTATGGCTACACCTCC. This encodes CASSIRYGSIPYGYTS.